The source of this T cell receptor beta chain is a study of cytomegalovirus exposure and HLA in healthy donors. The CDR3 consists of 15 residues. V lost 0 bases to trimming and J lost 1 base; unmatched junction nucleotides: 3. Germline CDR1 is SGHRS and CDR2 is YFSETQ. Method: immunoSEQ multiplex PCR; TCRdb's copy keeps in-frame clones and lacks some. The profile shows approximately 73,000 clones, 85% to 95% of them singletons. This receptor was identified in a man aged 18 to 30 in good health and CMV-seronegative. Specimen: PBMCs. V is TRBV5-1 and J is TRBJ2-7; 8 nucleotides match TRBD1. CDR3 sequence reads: CASSLEWDRSYEQYF. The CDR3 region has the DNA TGCGCCAGCAGCTTGGAATGGGACAGGTCCTACGAGCAGTACTTC.